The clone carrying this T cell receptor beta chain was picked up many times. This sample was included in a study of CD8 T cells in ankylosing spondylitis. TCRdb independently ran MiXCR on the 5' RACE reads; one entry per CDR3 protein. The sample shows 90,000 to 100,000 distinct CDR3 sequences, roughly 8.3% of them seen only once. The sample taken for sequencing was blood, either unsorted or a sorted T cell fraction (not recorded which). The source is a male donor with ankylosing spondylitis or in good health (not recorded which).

The CDR3 spells CASTHSPGQLNTGELFF. CDR3 in DNA: TGTGCCAGCACCCATAGCCCGGGGCAGCTTAACACCGGGGAGCTGTTTTTT. The rearrangement joins TRBV7-6 to TRBJ2-2; D may be TRBD1 or TRBD2 (5 bases each). Germline CDR1 reads SGHVS; CDR2 reads FNYEAQ. This CDR3 contains 17 residues. V was trimmed by 7 bases and J by 2 bases, leaving 20 bases between them.